A selection of T cell receptor beta chains follows, all from one sample in a study of cytomegalovirus exposure and HLA in healthy donors. The repertoire was sequenced with immunoSEQ multiplex PCR; TCRdb's copy has only in-frame clones and lacks some. The sample holds approximately 140,000 clones; approximately 71% are singletons and the top ten take approximately 0.86%. Material: PBMCs. The receptors shown here come from a woman aged 55 to 70 in good health and CMV-seronegative. The CDR3 runs from the conserved cysteine through the conserved F or W. The D gene is left open where the match is weak. Where a row states a size, it is once, few, many or the class of an expanded clone; other rows omit it.

V gene,D gene,J gene,clone size,CDR3 protein,CDR3 DNA
TRBV11-2,-,TRBJ2-7,few,CASSLGQNSYEQYF,TGTGCCAGCAGCTTAGGACAGAACTCCTACGAGCAGTACTTC
TRBV7-9,-,TRBJ1-1,few,CASRRELWAEAFF,TGTGCCAGCAGGCGGGAGCTCTGGGCTGAAGCTTTCTTT
TRBV28,TRBD1,TRBJ2-3,-,CASSPRDRHTDTQYF,TGTGCCAGCAGCCCCCGGGACAGGCACACAGATACGCAGTATTTT
TRBV7-9,TRBD1,TRBJ2-3,-,CASSVDRVTDTQYF,TGTGCCAGCAGCGTGGACAGGGTCACAGATACGCAGTATTTT
TRBV30,-,TRBJ2-2,-,CAWNLRRGELFF,TGTGCCTGGAACCTGAGGCGAGGGGAGCTGTTTTTT
TRBV14,TRBD2,TRBJ2-3,-,CASSHSSGGEVYLGTQYF,TGTGCCAGCAGCCATTCTAGCGGGGGAGAAGTTTACTTGGGTACGCAGTATTTT
TRBV19,TRBD2,TRBJ2-3,-,CASKLAGGASTDTQYF,TGTGCCAGTAAACTAGCGGGAGGGGCTAGCACAGATACGCAGTATTTT
TRBV28,-,TRBJ2-7,-,CASSRLYEQYF,TGTGCCAGCAGCAGACTATACGAGCAGTACTTC
TRBV7-8,TRBD2,TRBJ2-1,-,CASSPRQLAGGAIEQFF,TGTGCCAGCAGCCCCCGCCAACTAGCGGGAGGAGCAATTGAGCAGTTCTTC
TRBV5-1,-,TRBJ2-7,few,CASSLVPRRGDEQYF,TGCGCCAGCAGCTTGGTACCCCGCCGGGGAGACGAGCAGTACTTC
TRBV2,TRBD2,TRBJ2-1,-,CASSQGLAGMNEQFF,TGTGCCAGCAGCCAGGGACTAGCGGGGATGAATGAGCAGTTCTTC
TRBV12-1,-,TRBJ1-1,-,CASSSPGTGRTEAFF,TGTGCCAGCAGCTCGCCCGGGACAGGGAGGACTGAAGCTTTCTTT
TRBV6-5,-,TRBJ1-1,-,CASTNLGTGNTEAFF,TGTGCCAGCACCAACCTAGGTACGGGTAACACTGAAGCTTTCTTT
TRBV7-6,TRBD1,TRBJ1-1,-,CASSPFDRAPEAFF,TGTGCCAGCAGCCCCTTCGACAGGGCTCCTGAAGCTTTCTTT
TRBV25-1,-,TRBJ1-4,-,CASSRQSSAEKLFF,TGTGCCAGCAGTCGACAGTCCTCAGCGGAAAAACTGTTTTTT
TRBV28,TRBD2,TRBJ2-3,-,CASSFPRPGLAGARDTQYF,TGTGCCAGCAGTTTTCCCCGGCCGGGACTAGCGGGAGCTAGAGATACGCAGTATTTT
TRBV7-2,-,TRBJ2-7,-,CASSLGAGAVYEQYF,TGTGCCAGCAGCTTAGGGGCAGGGGCGGTGTACGAGCAGTACTTC
TRBV5-1,-,TRBJ1-1,-,CASSPVPGWEGTEAFF,TGCGCCAGCAGCCCCGTCCCAGGGTGGGAAGGGACTGAAGCTTTCTTT
TRBV7-7,-,TRBJ2-2,-,CASSFAGPGELFF,TGTGCTAGCAGCTTTGCCGGTCCCGGGGAGCTGTTTTTT
TRBV7-3,TRBD1,TRBJ2-5,-,CASSSNRGPQETQYF,TGTGCCAGCAGCTCGAACAGGGGGCCCCAAGAGACCCAGTACTTC
TRBV21-1,-,TRBJ1-6,-,CASIGDRGYNSPLHF,TGTGCCAGCATCGGCGACAGGGGTTATAATTCACCCCTCCACTTT
TRBV10-3,-,TRBJ1-1,-,CAINSGWNTEAFF,TGTGCCATCAATTCAGGGTGGAACACTGAAGCTTTCTTT
TRBV4-1,-,TRBJ2-3,-,CASRDRGEDTQYF,TGCGCCAGCAGGGACCGGGGAGAGGATACGCAGTATTTT